This T cell receptor beta chain stems from a study of blood T cell repertoires in COVID-19. Study details: The origin of the acute and convalescent COVID-19 samples was the United States, Italy and Spain. The analysed material was cDNA or gDNA that came from T cells, B-cell-depleted T cells, or PBMCs.

The table came from immunoSEQ multiplex PCR; TCRdb's copy has only in-frame clones and leaves some out. Of about 310,000 clones in the sample, around 90% were seen once. It was during active infection that Seattle patients were enrolled and then longitudinally followed. Per the germline V gene, CDR1 is SGHNT and CDR2 is YENEEA. V gave up 4 bases and J gave up 0 bases, with 10 bases separating them. The CDR3 sequence is 15 residues long. The clonotype was recovered from a woman aged 25 to 39 with COVID-19, enrolled during active disease. V and J are TRBV11-3 and TRBJ2-1, with D tentatively TRBD2 (5 bases). Sample: peripheral blood. The CDR3 loop reads CASSSDYSSYNEQFF. The CDR3 DNA sequence: TGTGCCAGCAGCTCAGACTATAGCTCCTACAATGAGCAGTTCTTC.